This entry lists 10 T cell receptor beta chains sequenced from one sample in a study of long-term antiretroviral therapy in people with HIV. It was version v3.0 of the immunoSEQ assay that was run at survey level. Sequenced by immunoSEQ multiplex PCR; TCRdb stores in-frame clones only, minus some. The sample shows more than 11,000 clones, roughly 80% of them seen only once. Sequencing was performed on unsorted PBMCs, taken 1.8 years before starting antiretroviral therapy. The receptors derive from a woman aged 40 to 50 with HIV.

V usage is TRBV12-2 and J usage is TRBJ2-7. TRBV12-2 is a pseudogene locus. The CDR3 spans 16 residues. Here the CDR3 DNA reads TGTGCAAGTCGCTTAGCTGTGGACGGACCCTCCTACGAGCAGTACTTC. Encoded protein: CASRLAVDGPSYEQYF.

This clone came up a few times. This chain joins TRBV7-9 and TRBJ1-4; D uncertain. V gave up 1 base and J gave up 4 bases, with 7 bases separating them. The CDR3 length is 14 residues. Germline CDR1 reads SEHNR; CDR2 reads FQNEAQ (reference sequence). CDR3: CASSLGQRNEKLFF. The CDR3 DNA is TGTGCCAGCAGCTTAGGGCAGCGTAATGAAAAACTGTTTTTT. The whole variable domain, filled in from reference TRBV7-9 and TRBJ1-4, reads DTGVSQNPRHKITKRGQNVTFRCDPISEHNRLYWYRQTLGQGPEFLTYFQNEAQLEKSRLLSDRFSAERPKGSFSTLEIQRTEQGDSAMYLCASSLGQRNEKLFFGSGTQLSVL.

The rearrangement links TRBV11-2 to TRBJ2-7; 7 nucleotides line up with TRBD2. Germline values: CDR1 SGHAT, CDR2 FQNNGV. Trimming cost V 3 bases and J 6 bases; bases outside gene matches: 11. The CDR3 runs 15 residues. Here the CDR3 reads CASSLGGRGGTEQYF. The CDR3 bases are TGTGCCAGCAGCTTGGGAGGGCGGGGAGGAACCGAGCAGTACTTC.

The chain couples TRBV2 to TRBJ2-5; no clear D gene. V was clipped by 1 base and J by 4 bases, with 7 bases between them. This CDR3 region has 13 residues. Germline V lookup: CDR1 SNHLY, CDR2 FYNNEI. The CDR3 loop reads CASSEGGIETQYF. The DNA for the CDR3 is TGTGCCAGCAGTGAAGGCGGAATAGAGACCCAGTACTTC.

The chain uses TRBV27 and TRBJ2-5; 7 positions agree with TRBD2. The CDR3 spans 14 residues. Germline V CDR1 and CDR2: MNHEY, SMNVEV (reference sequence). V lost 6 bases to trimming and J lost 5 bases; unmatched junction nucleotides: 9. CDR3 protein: CASRPSGGTETQYF. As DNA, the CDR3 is TGTGCCAGCAGGCCTTCGGGGGGAACGGAGACCCAGTACTTC.

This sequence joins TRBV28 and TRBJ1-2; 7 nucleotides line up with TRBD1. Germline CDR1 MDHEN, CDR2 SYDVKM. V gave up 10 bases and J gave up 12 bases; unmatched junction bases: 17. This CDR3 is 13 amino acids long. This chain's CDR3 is CATRGTAAGVDTF. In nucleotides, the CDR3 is TGTGCCACCCGGGGGACAGCTGCGGGGGTTGACACCTTC.

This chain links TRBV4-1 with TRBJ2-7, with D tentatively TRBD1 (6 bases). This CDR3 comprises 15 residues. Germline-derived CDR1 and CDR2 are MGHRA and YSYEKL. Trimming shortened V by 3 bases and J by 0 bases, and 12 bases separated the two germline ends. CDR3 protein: CASSQETGISYEQYF. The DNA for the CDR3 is TGCGCCAGCAGCCAGGAAACAGGGATCTCCTACGAGCAGTACTTC.

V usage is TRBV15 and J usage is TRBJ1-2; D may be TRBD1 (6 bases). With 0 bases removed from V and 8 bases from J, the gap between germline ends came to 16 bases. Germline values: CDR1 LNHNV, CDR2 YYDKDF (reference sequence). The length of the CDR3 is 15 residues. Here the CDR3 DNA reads TGTGCCACCAGCAGAGATCGTAAGCAGGGGAAGGGCTACACCTTC. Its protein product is CATSRDRKQGKGYTF.

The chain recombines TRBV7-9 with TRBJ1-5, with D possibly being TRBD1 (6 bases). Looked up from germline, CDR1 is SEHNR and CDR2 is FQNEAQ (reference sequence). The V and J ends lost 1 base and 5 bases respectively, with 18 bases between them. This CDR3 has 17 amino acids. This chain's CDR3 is CASSLGPLQGWDQPQHF. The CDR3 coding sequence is TGTGCCAGCAGCTTAGGCCCTCTACAGGGATGGGATCAGCCCCAGCATTTT.

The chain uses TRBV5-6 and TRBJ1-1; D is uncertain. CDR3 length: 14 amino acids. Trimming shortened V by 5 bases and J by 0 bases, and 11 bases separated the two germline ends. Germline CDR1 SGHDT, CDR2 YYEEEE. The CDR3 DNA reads TGTGCCAGCAGTAGGAGGACGGTGAACACTGAAGCTTTCTTT. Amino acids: CASSRRTVNTEAFF.